This T cell receptor beta chain stems from a study of blood T cell repertoires in COVID-19. Study-level background: Donors in the United States, Italy and Spain gave samples during acute or convalescent COVID-19. PBMCs, B-cell-depleted T cells, or T cells provided the cDNA or gDNA that made up the material.

Generated by immunoSEQ multiplex PCR, the TCRdb table keeps only in-frame clones and is missing some. The table shows approximately 290,000 clones, with roughly nine tenths occurring only once. With 6 bases clipped from V and 7 bases from J, the junction kept 5 bases outside the gene matches. The germline V gene encodes CDR1 SNHLY and CDR2 FYNNEI. CDR3 size: 14 residues. This clone occurred a few times. The rearrangement links TRBV2 to TRBJ2-2; TRBD1 aligns across 10 bases. Material for sequencing was peripheral blood. This sequence originates from a woman in her 30s with COVID-19, enrolled during active disease. The CDR3 DNA reads as TGTGCCAGCAGGACAGGGGGCGCGGGCGGGGAGCTGTTTTTT. This encodes CASRTGGAGGELFF.